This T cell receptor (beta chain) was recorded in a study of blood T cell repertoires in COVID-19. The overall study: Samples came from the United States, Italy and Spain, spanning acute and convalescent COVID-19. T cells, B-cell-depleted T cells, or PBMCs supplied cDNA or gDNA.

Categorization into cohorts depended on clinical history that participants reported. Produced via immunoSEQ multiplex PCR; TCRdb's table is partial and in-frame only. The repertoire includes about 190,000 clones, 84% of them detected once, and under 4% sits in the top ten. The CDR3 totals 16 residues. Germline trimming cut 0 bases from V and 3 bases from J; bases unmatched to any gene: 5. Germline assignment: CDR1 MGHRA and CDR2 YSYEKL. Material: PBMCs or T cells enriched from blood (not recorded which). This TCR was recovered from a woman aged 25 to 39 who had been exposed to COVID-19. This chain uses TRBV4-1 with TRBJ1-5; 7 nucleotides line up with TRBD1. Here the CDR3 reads CASSQDGTEPNQPQHF. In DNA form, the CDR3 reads TGCGCCAGCAGCCAAGATGGGACAGAACCCAATCAGCCCCAGCATTTT.